These 21 T cell receptor beta chains came from one sample sequenced in a study of blood T cell repertoires in COVID-19. The table came from immunoSEQ multiplex PCR; TCRdb's copy has only in-frame clones and leaves some out. The sample lists 300,000 to 400,000 clones; more than 75% were seen once. Specimen: peripheral blood. All receptors come from a woman aged 50 to 60 who had recovered from COVID-19.

The chain has TRBV4-1 and TRBJ2-1; 10 bases agree with TRBD2. The CDR3 covers 15 residues. Germline loops: CDR1 MGHRA, CDR2 YSYEKL. The V gene end was trimmed by 6 bases and the J gene end by 7 bases; junction bases not matched to a gene: 9. CDR3 DNA: TGCGCCAGCAGACGGCTAGCGGGAGTAGGAAATGAGCAGTTCTTC. Translated: CASRRLAGVGNEQFF.

This chain links TRBV7-3 with TRBJ2-5, with 7 positions matching TRBD1. Trimming took 5 bases from V and 4 from J; bases not matched to a gene: 10. The CDR3 contains 15 residues. The germline V gene has CDR1 SGHTA and CDR2 FQGTGA. CDR3 sequence: CASSATGQRTETQYF. In nucleotides, the CDR3 is TGTGCCAGCAGCGCCACGGGACAGAGGACAGAGACCCAGTACTTC. The full variable domain, in which reference TRBV7-3 and TRBJ2-5 provide the parts outside the CDR3, is GAGVSQTPSNKVTEKGKYVELRCDPISGHTALYWYRQSLGQGPEFLIYFQGTGAADDSGLPNDRFFAVRPEGSVSTLKIQRTERGDSAVYLCASSATGQRTETQYFGPGTRLLVL.

This chain joins TRBV9 and TRBJ2-7; 10 bases fit TRBD1. Germline V CDR1 and CDR2: SGDLS, YYNGEE. Trimming at V came to 3 bases and at J to 6 bases, leaving 9 bases not matched to a gene. This CDR3 is built from 15 residues. CDR3 DNA sequence: TGTGCCAGCAGCGCTGGCGGGACAGGGGCTGGCGAGCAGTACTTC. Translated: CASSAGGTGAGEQYF.

This rearrangement joins TRBV7-2 to TRBJ1-1; D call uncertain. This CDR3 is built from 15 residues. CDR1 SGHTA and CDR2 FQGNSA come from the germline V gene. V was cut by 1 base and J by 3 bases, with 12 bases left in between. The CDR3 nucleotides read TGTGCCAGCAGCTTAGTCGCGGGTGGGTACACTGAAGCTTTCTTT. Protein: CASSLVAGGYTEAFF.

This chain links TRBV27 with TRBJ1-5; 7 positions match TRBD1. Germline CDR1 reads MNHEY; CDR2 reads SMNVEV (reference sequence). J gave up 1 base and V 3 bases, and 6 bases lay outside the gene matches. The CDR3 consists of 16 residues. The chain's CDR3 is CASSFSGTASNQPQHF. As DNA, the CDR3 is TGTGCCAGCAGTTTTTCCGGGACAGCCAGCAATCAGCCCCAGCATTTT.

V usage is TRBV28 and J usage is TRBJ1-3, with D possibly matching TRBD1 (6 bases). Per germline, CDR1 MDHEN and CDR2 SYDVKM. This CDR3 contains 15 residues. The V end was cut by 2 bases, the J end by 1 base, with 9 bases between. The DNA of the CDR3 is TGTGCCAGCAGTTTACGAGGGGGATCTGGAAACACCATATATTTT. Translating gives CASSLRGGSGNTIYF. The full variable domain, its missing parts supplied by reference TRBV28 and TRBJ1-3, is DVKVTQSSRYLVKRTGEKVFLECVQDMDHENMFWYRQDPGLGLRLIYFSYDVKMKEKGDIPEGYSVSREKKERFSLILESASTNQTSMYLCASSLRGGSGNTIYFGEGSWLTVV.

This chain joins TRBV5-4 and TRBJ2-7, with 11 bases lining up with TRBD1. The length of the CDR3 is 15 residues. Germline assignment: CDR1 SGHNT and CDR2 YYREEE (reference sequence). V shed 3 bases, J shed 1 base, and the junction held 3 bases outside the gene matches. The DNA of the CDR3 is TGTGCCAGCAGCTCGGGACAGGGGGTTTCCTACGAGCAGTACTTC. Translation gives CASSSGQGVSYEQYF.

V gene TRBV2 combines with J gene TRBJ2-3, with D possibly TRBD1 on 6 matching bases. Trimming stripped 7 bases from V and 5 bases from J, with 22 bases between. The germline CDR1 and CDR2 sequences are SNHLY and FYNNEI. CDR3 length equals 16 residues. CDR3 sequence reads: CASTPYRGGWKDTQYF. CDR3 sequence (DNA): TGTGCCAGCACCCCTTACCGAGGGGGTTGGAAAGATACGCAGTATTTT.

CDR3 amino acids: CASSPRLAGVGSTDTQYF. The CDR3 DNA follows: TGTGCCAGCAGCCCCCGACTAGCGGGAGTGGGAAGCACAGATACGCAGTATTTT. The chain is built from TRBV9 and TRBJ2-3; 12 bases are a match to TRBD2. Germline assignment: CDR1 SGDLS and CDR2 YYNGEE. There are 18 residues in the CDR3. The ends lost 4 bases at V and 0 bases at J; junction bases unmatched: 9. The full variable domain, rest sourced from reference TRBV9 and TRBJ2-3, is DSGVTQTPKHLITATGQRVTLRCSPRSGDLSVYWYQQSLDQGLQFLIQYYNGEERAKGNILERFSAQQFPDLHSELNLSSLELGDSALYFCASSPRLAGVGSTDTQYFGPGTRLTVL.

The chain uses TRBV5-1 and TRBJ2-5; a weak D match, TRBD1 (5 bases). Germline V gene lookup returns CDR1 SGHRS and CDR2 YFSETQ. V dropped 0 bases and J dropped 4 bases, with 13 bases sitting between them. There are 15 residues in the CDR3. Written as DNA, the CDR3 is TGCGCCAGCAGCTTGGCCGGCGACAGTCGAGAGACCCAGTACTTC. Its translation is CASSLAGDSRETQYF.

V usage is TRBV2 and J usage is TRBJ2-1, with unresolved D. The CDR3 consists of 11 residues. Deletions cut 8 bases from V and 5 bases from J, with 7 bases between. Looked up from germline, CDR1 is SNHLY and CDR2 is FYNNEI. The DNA of the CDR3 is TGTGCCAGCGAACAGAACAATGAGCAGTTCTTC. Its protein product is CASEQNNEQFF.

V is TRBV19 and J is TRBJ2-3, with 7 bases fitting TRBD2. Germline CDR1 LNHDA, CDR2 SQIVND (reference sequence). The V and J ends lost 5 bases and 4 bases, in that order; junction bases with no gene match: 3. This CDR3 contains 13 residues. CDR3: CASSRLASDTQYF. CDR3 nucleotides: TGTGCCAGTAGTCGACTAGCCTCAGATACGCAGTATTTT.

This rearrangement joins TRBV2 to TRBJ1-1; 8 nucleotides align to TRBD1. Trimming at V came to 0 bases and at J to 0 bases, leaving 3 bases not matched to a gene. The germline V gene has CDR1 SNHLY and CDR2 FYNNEI. The CDR3 runs 16 residues. The CDR3 spells CASSEAQGAVNTEAFF. CDR3 nucleotides: TGTGCCAGCAGTGAAGCTCAGGGGGCGGTGAACACTGAAGCTTTCTTT.

The gene calls are TRBV19 and TRBJ1-1; 8 nucleotides line up with TRBD1. The length of the CDR3 is 14 residues. With V trimmed by 3 bases and J by 2 bases, 2 bases remained unmatched. Germline-derived CDR1 and CDR2 are LNHDA and SQIVND (reference sequence). This CDR3 is CASSIRGRNTEAFF. The DNA for the CDR3 is TGTGCCAGTAGTATCAGGGGGCGCAACACTGAAGCTTTCTTT.

The rearrangement uses TRBV29-1 and TRBJ2-5; a possible D gene is TRBD1 (6 bases). CDR1 SQVTM and CDR2 ANQGSEA come from the germline V gene. Trimming shortened V by 3 bases and J by 4 bases, and 12 bases separated the two germline ends. The CDR3 has 13 amino acids. The DNA of the CDR3 is TGCAGCGTTGATTTGGCCAGGGGAGAGACCCAGTACTTC. It is translated as CSVDLARGETQYF.

This clone was picked up one time. The chain combines TRBV6-5 with TRBJ1-1, with TRBD1 identical over 10 bases. The V segment lost 6 bases and the J segment 2 bases; nucleotides outside the gene matches: 3. The CDR3 sequence is 14 residues long. The germline V gene encodes CDR1 MNHEY and CDR2 SVGAGI. The CDR3 is CASRGQGRNTEAFF. DNA for the CDR3: TGTGCCAGCAGGGGACAGGGGCGTAACACTGAAGCTTTCTTT.

The chain recombines TRBV7-9 with TRBJ2-1; weak D call: TRBD2 (6 bases). V lost 8 bases and J lost 4, with 12 bases in between. The CDR3 length is 13 residues. Germline loops: CDR1 SEHNR, CDR2 FQNEAQ (reference sequence). This CDR3 is CASGRRVYNEQFF. As DNA, the CDR3 is TGTGCCAGCGGGAGGAGGGTGTACAATGAGCAGTTCTTC.

The V and J genes are TRBV7-9 and TRBJ2-1, with D tentatively TRBD2 (5 bases). Germline CDR1 and CDR2: SEHNR and FQNEAQ (reference sequence). This CDR3 is built from 12 residues. V dropped 1 base and J dropped 13 bases, with 11 bases sitting between them. The CDR3 is CASSLDGGGQFF. DNA for the CDR3: TGTGCCAGCAGCTTAGACGGCGGAGGACAGTTCTTC.

This chain joins TRBV29-1 and TRBJ2-7; 9 bases fit TRBD1. This CDR3 has 13 residues. The V gene's germline CDR1 is SQVTM and CDR2 ANQGSEA. V was clipped by 4 bases and J by 3 bases; unmatched bases: 4. CDR3: CSVGQGGFYEQYF. The CDR3 DNA reads TGCAGCGTTGGACAGGGGGGTTTCTACGAGCAGTACTTC.

The chain uses TRBV3-1 (or the pseudogene TRBV3-2) and TRBJ1-2; 8 bases are shared with TRBD1. This CDR3 region has 16 residues. V dropped 6 bases and J dropped 8; count of bases not matched to a gene: 17. Germline V gene sequence: CDR1 LGHDT, CDR2 YNNKEL (reference sequence). In DNA form, the CDR3 reads TGTGCCAGCAGGGCCGGGTTGGCAGGGGGCGCGGAAGGCTACACCTTC. It codes for CASRAGLAGGAEGYTF.

V and J are TRBV5-1 and TRBJ1-4; TRBD1 matches at 10 bases. The CDR3 is 15 residues long. With 1 base clipped from V and 8 bases from J, the junction kept 5 bases outside the gene matches. Germline V lookup: CDR1 SGHRS, CDR2 YFSETQ. CDR3 DNA: TGCGCCAGCAGCTTGTCCGGGACAGGGGTCGAAAAACTGTTTTTT. Amino acids: CASSLSGTGVEKLFF.